This T cell receptor beta chain originates from a study of T-cell reconstitution after alpha-beta-depleted transplantation in children. Whole-study findings and limits: The study reportedly traced alpha-beta T cells about two months after transplant to several hundred expanded graft clones. In some patients, recipient T cells and intrathymic progenitors surviving conditioning explained high day-60 diversity. A year had passed since transplant, and T-cell counts and diversity by then came mostly from newly produced T cells.

A library of TCRbeta sequences, prepared with unique molecular identifiers, was generated. TCRdb re-derived calls from the PCR reads in MiXCR, one entry per CDR3 protein. The repertoire has approximately 430,000 distinct CDR3 sequences, under 20% of them found once; the top ten carry roughly 29%. This clonotype was seen only a few times. No antigen is known for it. V was pared by 9 bases and J by 12 bases, with 11 bases of the junction left unmatched. Germline V gene data show CDR1 as KGHDR and CDR2 as SFDVKD. CDR3 length equals 13 residues. This chain links TRBV24-1 with TRBJ2-1, with TRBD2 matching 9 bases. The sequence came from a boy less than two years old who had a stem cell transplant for Wiskott-Aldrich syndrome, so the T cells may come from the graft donor. Sequenced material: PBMCs, mostly from graft donor cells, taken 360 days after TCRalphabeta/CD19-depleted stem cell transplant. The CDR3 DNA reads TGTGCCACCGGACTAGCGAATCGAGAAAGGCAGTTCTTC. Amino acid sequence: CATGLANRERQFF.